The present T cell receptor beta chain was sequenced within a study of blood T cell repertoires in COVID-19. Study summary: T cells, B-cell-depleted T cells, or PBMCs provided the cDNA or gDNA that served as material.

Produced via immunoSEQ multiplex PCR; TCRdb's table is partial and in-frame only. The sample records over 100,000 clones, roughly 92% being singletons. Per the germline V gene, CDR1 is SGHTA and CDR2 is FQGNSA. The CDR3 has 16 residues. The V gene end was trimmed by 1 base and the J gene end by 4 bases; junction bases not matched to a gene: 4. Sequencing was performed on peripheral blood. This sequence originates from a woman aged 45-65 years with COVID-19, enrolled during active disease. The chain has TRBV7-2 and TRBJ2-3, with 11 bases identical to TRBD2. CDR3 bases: TGTGCCAGCAGCTTAGTAGCGGGGGGGCAGGCAGATACGCAGTATTTT. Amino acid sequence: CASSLVAGGQADTQYF.